Listed below are T cell receptor beta chains from one sample, sequenced in a study of technical replicates of blood from a handful of donors. Produced via immunoSEQ multiplex PCR; TCRdb's table is partial and in-frame only. The table has approximately 99,000 clones, about 95% seen once. Source material: T cells isolated from PBMCs. Source of these receptors: a human donor in good health. CDR3s leave out the opening cysteine and the closing phenylalanine or tryptophan. Size values are once, few and many counts, or a class for expanded clones, and some rows have none.

. | TRBV2 | 13 | ASSVSGIGTDTQY
. | TRBV5-5 | 14 | ASSFPGTQPGDGYT
. | TRBV5-4 | 15 | ASSPVGDSSFGETQY
. | TRBV7-9 | 13 | ASSLAQLGINEQF
. | TRBV19 | 14 | ASKPGTRNTYTEAF
. | TRBV4-2 | 15 | ASSQDLGGSGRDTQY
. | TRBV19 | 13 | ASSMFGTGGETQY
. | TRBV6-1 | 13 | ASSQQGVTYNEQF
. | TRBV9 | 13 | ASSAQEATGNTIY
. | TRBV9 | 12 | ASSKQAGVETQY
. | TRBV28 | 18 | ASSSPGQPITSGVTYEQY
. | TRBV19 | 12 | ASSPRTGSYGYT
. | TRBV27 | 14 | ASSPSTGYSNQPQH
. | TRBV18 | 13 | ASSPTDRGRNGYT
. | TRBV15 | 14 | ATSRKGVAGDYEQY
. | TRBV9 | 11 | ASSVSGGATQY
. | TRBV7-9 | 13 | ASSSPGGNVYEQY
. | TRBV11-1 | 13 | ASSLPQRPNTEAF
. | TRBV7-2 | 10 | ASSFNTDTQY
. | TRBV5-1 | 12 | ASSLGDRAYEQY
. | TRBV28 | 11 | ASSLGAEETQY
. | TRBV2 | 13 | ASRLDRVAGETQY
. | TRBV2 | 14 | ASRDVAGGGKETQY
. | TRBV5-1 | 14 | ASSLEPGTGGLGQF
. | TRBV4-1 | 16 | ASSQDLSNRGFNYGYT
. | TRBV18 | 13 | ASSPTQGRSEKLF
. | TRBV5-5 | 16 | ASSFPLYRGLYGTEAF
once | TRBV7-9 | 13 | ASSKHRDYDDEQF
once | TRBV5-1 | 12 | ASSLLQIQETQY
. | TRBV11-2 | 13 | ASSPGTSGDYGYT
. | TRBV4-2 | 14 | ASSQGVGANYNEQF
. | TRBV25-1 | 12 | ASSVTGRNSPLH
. | TRBV5-6 | 14 | ASSPTLGQGGAGYT
. | TRBV7-9 | 12 | ASSLGSSYNEQF
. | TRBV2 | 13 | ASSERTGSAGELF
. | TRBV7-9 | 16 | ASSPGTFAVSGANVLT
. | TRBV30 | 12 | ARKRGGYTGELF
. | TRBV6-1 | 11 | ASRLIANYGYT
. | TRBV7-9 | 12 | ASSELAGLDEQY
. | TRBV7-6 | 13 | ASSDKGQGNYGYT
. | TRBV28 | 9 | ATQRTYEQY
. | TRBV7-9 | 13 | ASGQERSFWETQY
. | TRBV6-5 | 13 | ASSYSQGLSYEQY
. | TRBV5-4 | 13 | ASSAGGLSGNTIY
. | TRBV10-1 | 11 | ATRDRENSPLH
. | TRBV5-4 | 13 | ASSLGGTGGNTIY
. | TRBV28 | 14 | ASSLTSTSPSYGYT
. | TRBV7-8 | 15 | ASSLGLAGGLTGELF
. | TRBV5-1 | 13 | ASSLWSDPMEEQF
. | TRBV5-4 | 13 | ASSRRGAATDTQY
once | TRBV27 | 13 | ASSLETGGLDTQY
. | TRBV10-3 | 15 | AISSQVDPLILHEQY
. | TRBV7-9 | 16 | ASSLVPSGPSSYNEQF
. | TRBV14 | 13 | ASSRGQSSSYEQY